Detailed here is one TCR beta chain. In the study's own analysis: Reference gene primers were amplified, and this amplification served to estimate nucleated cell counts. Data came from immunoSEQ multiplex PCR; TCRdb stores just in-frame clones and leaves some out. V and J calls and clone size come straight from that table; D and trimming were deduced from the DNA. The profile shows roughly 78,000 clones, approximately 89% of them singletons. This specimen comes from a study of blood T cell repertoires in COVID-19. The overall study: Acute and convalescent COVID-19 samples came from the United States, Italy and Spain. In each case, the material was cDNA or gDNA derived from T cells, B-cell-depleted T cells, or PBMCs.

Trimming cost V 6 bases and J 2 bases; bases outside gene matches: 6. Germline V gene data show CDR1 as KGHSH and CDR2 as LQKENI. There are 15 residues in the CDR3. This sequence originates from an older woman with acute or convalescent COVID-19. Input material: peripheral blood. The chain employs TRBV18 and TRBJ2-5, with TRBD1 identical over 10 bases. Written as DNA, the CDR3 is TGTGCCAGCTCCAGACCGGGACAGGGGCAAGAGACCCAGTACTTC. It specifies CASSRPGQGQETQYF.